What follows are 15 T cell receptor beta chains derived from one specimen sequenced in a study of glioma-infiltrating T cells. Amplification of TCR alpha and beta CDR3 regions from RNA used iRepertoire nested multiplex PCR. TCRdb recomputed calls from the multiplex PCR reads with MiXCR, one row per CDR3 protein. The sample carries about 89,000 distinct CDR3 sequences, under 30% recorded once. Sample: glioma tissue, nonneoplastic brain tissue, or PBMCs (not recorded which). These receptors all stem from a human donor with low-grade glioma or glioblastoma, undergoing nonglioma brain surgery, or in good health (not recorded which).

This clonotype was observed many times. In nucleotides, the CDR3 is TGTGCCAGCAGCCAAGATCAACCTTATAGCAATCAGCCCCAGCATTTT. Its translation is CASSQDQPYSNQPQHF. The chain is built from TRBV14 and TRBJ1-5; D not certain. CDR3 size: 16 residues. Trimming shortened V by 0 bases and J by 0 bases, and 9 bases separated the two germline ends. From germline, CDR1 is SGHDN and CDR2 FVKESK.

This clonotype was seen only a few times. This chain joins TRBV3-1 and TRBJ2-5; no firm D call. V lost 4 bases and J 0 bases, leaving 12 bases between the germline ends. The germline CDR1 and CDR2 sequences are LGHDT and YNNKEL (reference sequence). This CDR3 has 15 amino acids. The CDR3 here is CASSRTAMYQETQYF. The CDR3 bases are TGTGCCAGCAGCCGGACGGCTATGTACCAAGAGACCCAGTACTTC.

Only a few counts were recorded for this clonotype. The CDR3 sequence: CASSIDTGGSQPQHF. CDR3 DNA sequence: TGTGCCAGTAGTATAGATACAGGGGGCAGTCAGCCCCAGCATTTT. The chain joins TRBV19 to TRBJ1-5, with TRBD1 identical over 9 bases. The CDR3 is 15 residues long. Germline CDR1 and CDR2: LNHDA and SQIVND (reference sequence). J was trimmed by 6 bases and V by 0 bases; bases with no gene match: 3.

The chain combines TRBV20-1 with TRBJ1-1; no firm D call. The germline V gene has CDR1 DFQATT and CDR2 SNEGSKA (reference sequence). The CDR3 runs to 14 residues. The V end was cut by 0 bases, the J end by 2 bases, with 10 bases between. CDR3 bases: TGCAGTGCTAGAGATCCCGAGACCAACACTGAAGCTTTCTTT. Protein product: CSARDPETNTEAFF.

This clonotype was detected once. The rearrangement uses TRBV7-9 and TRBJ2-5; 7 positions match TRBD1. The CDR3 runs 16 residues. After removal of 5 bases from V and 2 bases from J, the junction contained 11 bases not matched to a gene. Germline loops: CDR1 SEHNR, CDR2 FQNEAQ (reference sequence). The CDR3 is CASSPPTGTEQETQYF. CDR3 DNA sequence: TGTGCCAGCAGCCCTCCCACCGGGACAGAGCAAGAGACCCAGTACTTC.

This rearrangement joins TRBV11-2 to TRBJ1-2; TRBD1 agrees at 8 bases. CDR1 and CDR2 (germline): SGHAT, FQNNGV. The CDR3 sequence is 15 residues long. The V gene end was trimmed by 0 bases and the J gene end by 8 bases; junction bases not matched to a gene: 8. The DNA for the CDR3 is TGTGCCAGCAGCTTAGATCTGGCAGGGGGCTGGGGCTACACCTTC. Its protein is CASSLDLAGGWGYTF. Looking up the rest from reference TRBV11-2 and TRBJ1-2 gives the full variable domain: EAGVAQSPRYKIIEKRQSVAFWCNPISGHATLYWYQQILGQGPKLLIQFQNNGVVDDSQLPKDRFSAERLKGVDSTLKIQPAKLEDSAVYLCASSLDLAGGWGYTFGSGTRLTVV.

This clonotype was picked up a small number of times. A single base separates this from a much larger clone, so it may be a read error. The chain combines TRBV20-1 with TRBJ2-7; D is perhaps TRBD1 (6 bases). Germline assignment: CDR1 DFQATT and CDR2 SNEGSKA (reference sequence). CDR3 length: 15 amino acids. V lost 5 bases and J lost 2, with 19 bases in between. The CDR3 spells CSALLDSKSPYEQYF. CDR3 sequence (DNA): TGCAGTGCTCTCCTGGACAGTAAGAGCCCCTACGAGCAGTACTTC.

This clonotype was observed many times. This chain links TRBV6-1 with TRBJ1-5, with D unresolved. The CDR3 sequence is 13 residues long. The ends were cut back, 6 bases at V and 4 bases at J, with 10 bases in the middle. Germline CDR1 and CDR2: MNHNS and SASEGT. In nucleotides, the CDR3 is TGTGCCAGCAGGGCCGGAGGAAATCAGCCCCAGCATTTT. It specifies CASRAGGNQPQHF.

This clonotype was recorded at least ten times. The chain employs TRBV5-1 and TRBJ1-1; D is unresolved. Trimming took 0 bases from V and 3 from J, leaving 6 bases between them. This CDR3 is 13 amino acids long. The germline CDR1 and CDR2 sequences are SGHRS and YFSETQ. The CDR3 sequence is CASSLDGYTEAFF. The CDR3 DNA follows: TGCGCCAGCAGCTTGGACGGCTACACTGAAGCTTTCTTT.

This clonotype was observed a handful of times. The CDR3 loop is CASSLALYRVETQYF. CDR3 nucleotides: TGTGCCAGCAGCTTAGCTTTGTACAGAGTTGAGACCCAGTACTTC. The genes are TRBV11-2 and TRBJ2-5; D gene ambiguous. CDR1 and CDR2 from the germline V gene are SGHAT and FQNNGV. The CDR3 consists of 15 residues. Trimming left V 1 base short and J 5 bases short, with 14 bases between.

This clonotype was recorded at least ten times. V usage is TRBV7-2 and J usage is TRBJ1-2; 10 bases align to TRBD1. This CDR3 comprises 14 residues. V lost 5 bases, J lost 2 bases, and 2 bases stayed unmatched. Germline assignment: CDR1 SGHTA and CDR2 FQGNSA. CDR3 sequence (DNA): TGTGCCAGCAGCCGGACAGGGGGGAACTATGGCTACACCTTC. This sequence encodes CASSRTGGNYGYTF.

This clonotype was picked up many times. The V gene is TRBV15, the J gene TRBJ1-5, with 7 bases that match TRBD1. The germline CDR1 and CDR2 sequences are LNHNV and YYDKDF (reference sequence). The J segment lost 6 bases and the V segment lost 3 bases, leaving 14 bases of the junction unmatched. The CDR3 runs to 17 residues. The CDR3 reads CATSSSTRTGDLQPQHF. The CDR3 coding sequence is TGTGCCACCAGCAGTTCTACCCGGACAGGCGACCTTCAGCCCCAGCATTTT. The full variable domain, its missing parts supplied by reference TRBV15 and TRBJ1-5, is DAMVIQNPRYQVTQFGKPVTLSCSQTLNHNVMYWYQQKSSQAPKLLFHYYDKDFNNEADTPDNFQSRRPNTSFCFLDIRSPGLGDTAMYLCATSSSTRTGDLQPQHFGDGTRLSIL.

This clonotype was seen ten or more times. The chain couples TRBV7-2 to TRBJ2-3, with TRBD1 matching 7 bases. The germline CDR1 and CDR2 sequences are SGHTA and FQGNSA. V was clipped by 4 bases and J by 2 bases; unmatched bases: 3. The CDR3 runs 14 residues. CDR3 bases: TGTGCCAGCAGCTCGGGACAGCCCACAGATACGCAGTATTTT. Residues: CASSSGQPTDTQYF. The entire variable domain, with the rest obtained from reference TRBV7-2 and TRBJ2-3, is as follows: GAGVSQSPSNKVTEKGKDVELRCDPISGHTALYWYRQSLGQGLEFLIYFQGNSAPDKSGLPSDRFSAERTGGSVSTLTIQRTQQEDSAVYLCASSSGQPTDTQYFGPGTRLTVL.

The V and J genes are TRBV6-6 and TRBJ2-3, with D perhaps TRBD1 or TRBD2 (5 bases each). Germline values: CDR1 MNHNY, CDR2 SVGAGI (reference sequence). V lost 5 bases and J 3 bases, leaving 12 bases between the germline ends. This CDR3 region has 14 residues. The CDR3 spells CASSTGAGTDTQYF. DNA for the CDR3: TGTGCCAGCAGTACCGGGGCAGGGACAGATACGCAGTATTTT.

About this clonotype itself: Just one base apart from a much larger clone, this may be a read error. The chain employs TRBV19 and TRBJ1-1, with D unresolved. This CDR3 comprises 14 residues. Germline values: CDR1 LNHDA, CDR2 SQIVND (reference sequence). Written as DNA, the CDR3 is TGTGCCAGTATTATAGATCGGCCGGGCAAGGAAGCTTTCTTT. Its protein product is CASIIDRPGKEAFF.